One sample yielded the 19 T cell receptor beta chains listed below, sequenced in a study of T cell responses to AZD1222 COVID-19 vaccine. Sequencing was performed with immunoSEQ multiplex PCR; in TCRdb, only in-frame clones are kept and a portion is missing. This table holds around 78,000 clones, around 90% found once. Here the sequenced sample was peripheral blood, taken on day 0 of AZD1222 vaccination. The receptors here all came from an adult in good health.

The chain combines TRBV7-6 with TRBJ2-7, with D maybe TRBD1 (5 bases). CDR3 length: 16 amino acids. V was shortened by 5 bases and J by 0 bases, with 17 bases between the two germline ends. Germline V CDR1 and CDR2: SGHVS, FNYEAQ. CDR3 sequence reads: CASSKAASDSSYEQYF. DNA for the CDR3: TGTGCCAGCAGCAAAGCTGCCTCTGACAGCTCCTACGAGCAGTACTTC.

This clone has just one count. V gene TRBV9 combines with J gene TRBJ2-2; D remains ambiguous. CDR3 length: 16 amino acids. Trimming shortened V by 3 bases and J by 6 bases, and 18 bases separated the two germline ends. Germline-derived CDR1 and CDR2 are SGDLS and YYNGEE. The CDR3 DNA reads TGTGCCAGCAGCGCCCGTAGACCCAACTCAGCCGGGGAGCTGTTTTTT. It specifies CASSARRPNSAGELFF. The variable domain in full, completed from reference TRBV9 and TRBJ2-2, reads DSGVTQTPKHLITATGQRVTLRCSPRSGDLSVYWYQQSLDQGLQFLIQYYNGEERAKGNILERFSAQQFPDLHSELNLSSLELGDSALYFCASSARRPNSAGELFFGEGSRLTVL.

This chain connects TRBV12-3 or TRBV12-4 to TRBJ1-1; possible D gene TRBD1, 5 bases. The length of the CDR3 is 12 residues. V was cut by 5 bases and J by 4 bases, with 8 bases left in between. The CDR3 protein is CASSPGGTEAFF. For the CDR3, the DNA is TGTGCCAGCAGTCCCGGGGGCACTGAAGCTTTCTTT.

V usage is TRBV7-9 and J usage is TRBJ1-2; D may be TRBD1 (5 bases). CDR1 SEHNR and CDR2 FQNEAQ come from the germline V gene (reference sequence). This CDR3 region has 16 residues. Deletions cut 1 base from V and 8 bases from J, with 20 bases between. In DNA form, the CDR3 reads TGTGCCAGCAGCTTAGGGCCCGCAGGGATGGGGGACGGCTACACCTTC. Protein: CASSLGPAGMGDGYTF.

V gene TRBV19 combines with J gene TRBJ1-2; TRBD1 might be the D (5 bases). Trimming stripped 11 bases from V and 8 bases from J, with 30 bases between. The CDR3 spans 16 residues. The germline V gene has CDR1 LNHDA and CDR2 SQIVND (reference sequence). The chain's CDR3 is CASKPSGERGGGGYTF. In DNA, the CDR3 is TGTGCCTCGAAACCATCGGGGGAAAGGGGTGGAGGCGGCTACACCTTC.

The chain has TRBV10-2 and TRBJ2-7, with D possibly matching TRBD1 (6 bases). V was pared by 4 bases and J by 3 bases, with 16 bases between. Germline assignment: CDR1 WSHSY and CDR2 SAAADI. The CDR3 spans 15 residues. The CDR3 reads CASSGPRTDHYEQYF. For the CDR3, the DNA is TGCGCCAGCAGTGGCCCGAGGACAGACCACTACGAGCAGTACTTC.

The chain employs TRBV5-4 and TRBJ1-3; D ambiguous. Germline values: CDR1 SGHNT, CDR2 YYREEE (reference sequence). The CDR3 is 14 amino acids. The V end lost 2 bases, the J end lost 0 bases, and 6 bases lay between the germline ends. This CDR3 is CASSLMYSGNTIYF. In DNA, the CDR3 is TGTGCCAGCAGCTTAATGTACTCTGGAAACACCATATATTTT.

V is TRBV10-3 and J is TRBJ2-7; D may be TRBD1 (6 bases). Germline V gives CDR1 ENHRY, CDR2 SYGVKD. This CDR3 region has 15 residues. V shed 0 bases and J shed 1 base, with 10 bases lying between them. The CDR3 here is CAISESRTDSYEQYF. The CDR3 DNA reads TGTGCCATCAGTGAGTCTAGGACAGATTCCTACGAGCAGTACTTC.

This clone was counted a single time. For the CDR3, the DNA is TGCAGCGTTTACAACCCCGACTCCTACAATGAGCAGTTCTTC. Protein product: CSVYNPDSYNEQFF. The V gene is TRBV29-1, the J gene TRBJ2-1; D unclear. V lost 5 bases and J lost 0, with 11 bases in between. This CDR3 comprises 14 residues. From germline, CDR1 is SQVTM and CDR2 ANQGSEA.

The V gene is TRBV24-1, the J gene TRBJ2-6; 14 nucleotides align to TRBD2. J was trimmed by 1 base and V by 4 bases; bases with no gene match: 8. The CDR3 has 20 amino acids. CDR1 is KGHDR and CDR2 is SFDVKD in the germline V gene. In DNA form, the CDR3 reads TGTGCCACCAGTGACCCCGGGACTAGCGGGAGTGTTTCTGGGGCCAACGTCCTGACTTTC. Residues: CATSDPGTSGSVSGANVLTF.

The gene calls are TRBV5-1 and TRBJ2-5; the D gene is possibly TRBD1 (6 bases). Trimming cost V 4 bases and J 4 bases, with 20 bases left between them. Germline V gene sequence: CDR1 SGHRS, CDR2 YFSETQ. This CDR3 comprises 16 residues. The CDR3: CASSPLGTPQGETQYF. As DNA, the CDR3 is TGCGCCAGCAGCCCCCTCGGGACACCCCAGGGAGAGACCCAGTACTTC.

The J gene is TRBJ1-1, the V gene TRBV11-2, with a tentative D call TRBD1 (6 bases). The CDR3 runs to 13 residues. V lost 7 bases and J 5 bases, leaving 14 bases between the germline ends. Germline V lookup: CDR1 SGHAT, CDR2 FQNNGV. The CDR3 sequence: CASNPNRETEAFF. For the CDR3, the DNA is TGTGCCAGCAACCCAAACAGGGAAACTGAAGCTTTCTTT.

The J gene is TRBJ1-6, the V gene TRBV30; D perhaps matches TRBD1 (6 bases). V was cut by 4 bases and J by 8 bases, with 9 bases left in between. The CDR3 is 12 amino acids. Looked up from germline, CDR1 is GTSNPN and CDR2 is SVGIG (reference sequence). The CDR3 is CAWTHRDSPLHF. The CDR3, as DNA: TGTGCCTGGACCCACAGGGATTCACCCCTCCACTTT.

V usage is TRBV15 and J usage is TRBJ2-1, with a possible D match to TRBD1 (6 bases). Germline CDR1 reads LNHNV; CDR2 reads YYDKDF (reference sequence). Trimming removed 8 bases at V and 4 bases at J, with 15 bases between. The CDR3 length is 14 residues. The CDR3 coding sequence is TGTGCCACCTCCAGGAACAGGGCTTACAATGAGCAGTTCTTC. Translated: CATSRNRAYNEQFF.

This chain uses TRBV5-3 with TRBJ2-7; D is ambiguous. TRBV5-3 is given ORF status, its function remaining uncertain. Between the trimmed V and J ends, which lost 1 base and 3 bases, there was a span of 8 bases. The CDR3 spans 13 residues. For the CDR3, the DNA is TGTGCCAGAAGCTTGAGCAGATTCTACGAGCAGTACTTC. Translating gives CARSLSRFYEQYF.

V usage is TRBV3-1 (or the pseudogene TRBV3-2) and J usage is TRBJ2-2, with D uncertain. The germline V and J ends were trimmed by 8 bases and 4 bases, with 8 bases remaining between them. The germline V gene has CDR1 LGHDT and CDR2 YNNKEL (reference sequence). The CDR3 is 12 residues long. CDR3 sequence: CASRRSTGELFF. As DNA, the CDR3 is TGTGCCAGCCGGCGGTCCACCGGGGAGCTGTTTTTT.

The rearrangement joins TRBV25-1 to TRBJ2-7; D is possibly TRBD1 (5 bases). The V and J ends lost 3 bases and 0 bases respectively, with 12 bases between them. The CDR3 extends over 15 amino acids. CDR1 and CDR2 (germline): MGHDK, SYGVNS. In nucleotides, the CDR3 is TGTGCCAGCAGTGAGGGGCCCCAGACCTCCTACGAGCAGTACTTC. Amino acids: CASSEGPQTSYEQYF.

The chain is built from TRBV10-3 and TRBJ2-1; 9 bases map to TRBD2. Germline CDR1 and CDR2: ENHRY and SYGVKD. The J segment lost 5 bases and the V segment lost 2 bases, leaving 4 bases of the junction unmatched. This CDR3 region has 15 residues. CDR3 protein: CAISEMGLANNEQFF. CDR3 sequence (DNA): TGTGCCATCAGTGAGATGGGACTAGCAAACAATGAGCAGTTCTTC.

This clone showed up just a few times. The gene calls are TRBV7-8 and TRBJ1-2, with TRBD1 identical over 10 bases. The CDR3 is made up of 14 amino acids. The V segment lost 5 bases and the J segment 3 bases; nucleotides outside the gene matches: 3. The germline V gene has CDR1 SGHVS and CDR2 FQNEAQ. The CDR3 DNA follows: TGTGCCAGCAGCATTGGACAGGGGGACTATGGCTACACCTTC. Translation gives CASSIGQGDYGYTF.